This TCR beta chain was obtained from a study of neoadjuvant anti-PD-1 for oral cavity cancer. On the study more broadly: Around day 43, patients without progression received a fourth nivolumab dose before surgery. Findings of the study overall: Non-responders to neoadjuvant nivolumab had significantly more clonal PBMC T cells than responders.

A word on this clone: Its matching antigen is unknown.

Losses at the gene ends were 3 bases for V and 1 base for J; bases not matched to a gene: 3. From germline, CDR1 is SGHVS and CDR2 FQNEAQ. CDR3 size: 15 residues. Blood libraries mostly used around 0.45 ug genomic DNA, six replicates each. Clones were sequenced by immunoSEQ multiplex PCR, and TCRdb holds only the in-frame ones, with some missing. The table records 72,000 or so clones, about 86% of them present only once. Time point denoted: after neoadjuvant nivolumab, at surgical resection. Patients had newly diagnosed, untreated stage II-IVA oral cavity squamous cell carcinoma. The sequence was collected from a person aged 40 to 85 with oral cavity squamous cell carcinoma. The V and J genes are TRBV7-8 and TRBJ2-7; TRBD2 agrees at 10 bases. Sequences were derived from PBMCs, sampled after nivolumab (anti-PD-1) treatment. The CDR3 bases are TGTGCCAGCAGCTTCGAACTAGCGGGATCCTACGAGCAGTACTTC. It specifies CASSFELAGSYEQYF.